This note documents a single T cell receptor (beta chain) sequence. No antigen is known for it. The sample originates from a study of STAT5B mutations in CD4+ large granular lymphocyte leukemia. Study-wide context: Among healthy controls, a particular HLA allele went with more CDR3 'QG' motifs.

Authors' methods: Productive clonotypes were detectable down to 2.59 x 10-5 frequency. Only in-frame clones appear in the TCRdb table, and some are missing; sequencing was by immunoSEQ multiplex PCR. V, J and clone size are those of that table, while D and trimming were read from the DNA. The sample comprises about 38,000 clones, about 80% of which are singletons, and approximately 0.6% rests with the top ten. V dropped 5 bases and J dropped 3 bases, with 10 bases sitting between them. CDR1 is SGHTA, CDR2 FQGTGA, per germline. The CDR3 consists of 13 residues. The study, taken as a whole, reports: Compared with healthy controls (2/35), patient top clones favored TRBV06 (8/27).

The sequence was obtained from a human donor in good health. Material for sequencing was CD4+ T cells from blood buffy coats. The chain is built from TRBV7-3 and TRBJ2-5, with no clear D. CDR3 coding DNA: TGTGCCAGCAGCACCCAGAGAGAAGAGACCCAGTACTTC. It encodes CASSTQREETQYF.